This T cell receptor beta chain is drawn from a study of shared clonotypes between healthy human individuals. Details on this clone: The antigen is undetermined.

Study conclusions and caveats: On the whole, naive subsets had larger estimated richness than memory subsets had.

Germline-derived CDR1 and CDR2 are SNHLY and FYNNEI. V shed 8 bases and J 6 bases; nucleotides not matched to a gene: 4. The CDR3 extends over 11 amino acids. The assay was run at deep level. 200 to 250 ng DNA, about 28,000 T cell genomes, went into each sorted-subset replicate PCR. Assay used: immunoSEQ multiplex PCR; TCRdb lists only in-frame clones, some missing. Of roughly 2.5 million clones in the sample, around nine tenths are singletons; the top ten hold roughly 0.15%. The clonotype comes from a man between 18 and 29 years old in good health. Sample: naive CD4+ T cells sorted from blood. Subset in this sample: CD45RA+ positively selected. The chain couples TRBV2 to TRBJ2-7; 7 bases agree with TRBD2. The CDR3 DNA reads as TGTGCCAGCCGGGGGGAGGGCGAGCAGTACTTC. Translating gives CASRGEGEQYF.